A single sample gave rise to the 27 T cell receptor beta chains below, sequenced in a study of blood T cell repertoires in COVID-19. Data came from immunoSEQ multiplex PCR; TCRdb stores just in-frame clones and leaves some out. The sample includes approximately 140,000 clones, about nine tenths of them seen just once. Sequenced sample: peripheral blood. Every receptor here comes from a woman aged 60-75 years with active or convalescent COVID-19.

The chain carries TRBV11-2 and TRBJ2-1; D unclear. V was trimmed by 0 bases and J by 7 bases, leaving 10 bases between them. This CDR3 contains 14 residues. The germline V gene has CDR1 SGHAT and CDR2 FQNNGV. CDR3 sequence: CASSLDRLVNEQFF. CDR3 coding DNA: TGTGCCAGCAGCTTAGACCGATTAGTGAATGAGCAGTTCTTC.

The rearrangement links TRBV11-2 to TRBJ2-1; 9 nucleotides agree with TRBD1. This CDR3 is built from 16 residues. V shed 3 bases, J shed 4 bases, and the junction held 7 bases outside the gene matches. Germline CDR1 SGHAT, CDR2 FQNNGV. The CDR3 region has the DNA TGTGCCAGCAGCTTGGGGGACAGGGTGGCGTACAATGAGCAGTTCTTC. Translating gives CASSLGDRVAYNEQFF. The whole variable domain, remainder taken from reference TRBV11-2 and TRBJ2-1, is EAGVAQSPRYKIIEKRQSVAFWCNPISGHATLYWYQQILGQGPKLLIQFQNNGVVDDSQLPKDRFSAERLKGVDSTLKIQPAKLEDSAVYLCASSLGDRVAYNEQFFGPGTRLTVL.

V and J are TRBV7-8 and TRBJ2-3, with a tentative D call TRBD2 (7 bases). V lost 11 bases to trimming and J lost 2 bases, with 23 bases between them. Germline CDR1 reads SGHVS; CDR2 reads FQNEAQ. This CDR3 contains 16 residues. CDR3 protein: CAASPARGATTDTQYF. The CDR3 bases are TGTGCCGCCTCCCCGGCCCGGGGGGCGACCACAGATACGCAGTATTTT.

The chain carries TRBV29-1 and TRBJ2-3; 8 nucleotides align to TRBD1. CDR3 size: 12 residues. Germline CDR1 and CDR2: SQVTM and ANQGSEA. V lost 7 bases and J lost 5; bases outside the gene matches: 5. CDR3 sequence reads: CSARQGLDTQYF. CDR3 nucleotides: TGCAGCGCCCGACAGGGGTTAGATACGCAGTATTTT.

The chain joins TRBV4-1 to TRBJ2-5; TRBD2 aligns across 7 bases. CDR3 length: 17 residues. V was pared by 0 bases and J by 5 bases, with 12 bases of the junction left unmatched. The germline CDR1 and CDR2 sequences are MGHRA and YSYEKL. Written as DNA, the CDR3 is TGCGCCAGCAGCCAAGATCCGCCGGGACTACATGGGGAGACCCAGTACTTC. Its translation: CASSQDPPGLHGETQYF.

This chain joins TRBV30 and TRBJ1-5; D is possibly TRBD1 (5 bases). The germline gives CDR1 GTSNPN, CDR2 SVGIG (reference sequence). The CDR3 totals 13 residues. V lost 2 bases to trimming and J lost 5 bases, with 10 bases between them. CDR3 bases: TGTGCCTGGAGTTTCTCGGGGGATCAGCCCCAGCATTTT. Translating it yields CAWSFSGDQPQHF.

The chain is built from TRBV7-8 and TRBJ2-7; TRBD2 matches at 8 bases. This CDR3 has 14 residues. With 0 bases clipped from V and 6 bases from J, the junction kept 4 bases outside the gene matches. Germline lookup yields CDR1 SGHVS and CDR2 FQNEAQ. The CDR3 here is CASSLAPSGFEQYF. The CDR3 DNA reads TGTGCCAGCAGCTTAGCGCCTAGCGGGTTCGAGCAGTACTTC.

V and J are TRBV11-2 and TRBJ1-6; 7 positions match TRBD1. Per germline, CDR1 SGHAT and CDR2 FQNNGV. There are 14 residues in the CDR3. The trim removed 5 bases at V and 7 bases at J, leaving 5 bases unmatched. CDR3 in amino acids: CASSPQGGNSPLHF. The CDR3 DNA reads TGTGCCAGCAGCCCCCAGGGGGGCAATTCACCCCTCCACTTT.

The CDR3 sequence is CASSPDRGNQPQHF. CDR3 sequence (DNA): TGTGCCAGCAGCCCGGACAGGGGCAATCAGCCCCAGCATTTT. V and J are TRBV7-2 and TRBJ1-5, with 8 bases aligning to TRBD1. The CDR3 runs 14 residues. The V and J ends lost 5 bases and 2 bases, in that order; junction bases with no gene match: 2. Germline V gene sequence: CDR1 SGHTA, CDR2 FQGNSA.

The chain has TRBV7-9 and TRBJ2-7, with 9 bases aligning to TRBD1. The trim removed 3 bases at V and 5 bases at J, leaving 5 bases unmatched. This CDR3 spans 14 amino acids. Germline loops: CDR1 SEHNR, CDR2 FQNEAQ (reference sequence). CDR3 bases: TGTGCCAGCAGCTTCAAGGGGACAGGGCACGAGCAGTACTTC. It encodes CASSFKGTGHEQYF.

This clone was seen only once. The chain recombines TRBV19 with TRBJ1-1, with D hard to call. The CDR3 sequence is 9 residues long. CDR1 is LNHDA, CDR2 SQIVND, per germline (reference sequence). For the CDR3, the DNA is TGTGCGACTAAGTATGAAGCTTTCTTT. Amino acid sequence: CATKYEAFF.

The chain has TRBV21-1 and TRBJ2-7; the table gives TRBD1 as D, unverified against the DNA. TRBV21-1 is described as a pseudogene. The CDR3 has 13 amino acids. In DNA, the CDR3 is TGTGCCAGCAGCAAAAAAAGGAGGGACAGGGTCGGATTC. Its translation: CASSKKRRDRVGF.

The chain joins TRBV19 to TRBJ2-3; 7 bases agree with TRBD1. Losses at the gene ends were 5 bases for V and 4 bases for J; bases not matched to a gene: 12. The CDR3 runs to 16 residues. CDR1 is LNHDA, CDR2 SQIVND, per germline (reference sequence). The CDR3 nucleotides read TGTGCCAGTAGTGACCCTAGGGGGCGCGGACCAGATACGCAGTATTTT. This translates into CASSDPRGRGPDTQYF.

The rearrangement links TRBV19 to TRBJ2-7, with TRBD1 matching over 9 bases. V shed 4 bases and J 0 bases; nucleotides not matched to a gene: 1. This CDR3 spans 14 amino acids. Germline-derived CDR1 and CDR2 are LNHDA and SQIVND (reference sequence). The CDR3 loop is CASSKDRGSYEQYF. In DNA form, the CDR3 reads TGTGCCAGTAGTAAGGACAGGGGCTCCTACGAGCAGTACTTC. Looking up the rest from reference TRBV19 and TRBJ2-7 gives the full variable domain: DGGITQSPKYLFRKEGQNVTLSCEQNLNHDAMYWYRQDPGQGLRLIYYSQIVNDFQKGDIAEGYSVSREKKESFPLTVTSAQKNPTAFYLCASSKDRGSYEQYFGPGTRLTVT.

The J gene is TRBJ1-1, the V gene TRBV3-1 (or the pseudogene TRBV3-2), with TRBD1 matching 7 bases. This CDR3 contains 13 residues. Germline lookup yields CDR1 LGHDT and CDR2 YNNKEL (reference sequence). J was trimmed by 6 bases and V by 1 base; bases with no gene match: 2. In nucleotides, the CDR3 is TGTGCCAGCAGCCAAGGGACAGGTCCTGAAGCTTTCTTT. Translated: CASSQGTGPEAFF.

V gene TRBV30 combines with J gene TRBJ1-2, with a tentative D call TRBD1 (6 bases). CDR3 length: 12 amino acids. CDR1 and CDR2 (germline): GTSNPN, SVGIG (reference sequence). Trimming cost V 0 bases and J 7 bases, with 9 bases left between them. CDR3 sequence (DNA): TGTGCCTGGAGTGTACAGGGTTTTGGCTACACCTTC. Residues: CAWSVQGFGYTF.

The J gene is TRBJ2-1, the V gene TRBV10-3; D is possibly TRBD1 (6 bases). The CDR3 loop spans 12 amino acids. Deletions cut 4 bases from V and 6 bases from J, with 7 bases between. Germline CDR1 is ENHRY and CDR2 is SYGVKD. CDR3 region: CAISGGPNEQFF. The CDR3 coding sequence is TGTGCCATCAGTGGGGGGCCCAATGAGCAGTTCTTC.

The J gene is TRBJ2-2, the V gene TRBV9, with D uncertain. Trimming shortened V by 0 bases and J by 5 bases, and 8 bases separated the two germline ends. The CDR3 consists of 14 residues. CDR1 is SGDLS and CDR2 is YYNGEE in the germline V gene. The CDR3 DNA follows: TGTGCCAGCAGCGTAGCTACCCAAACCGGGGAGCTGTTTTTT. Amino acids: CASSVATQTGELFF.

The V gene is TRBV7-6, the J gene TRBJ2-1; tentative D call: TRBD1 (5 bases). This CDR3 has 15 residues. CDR1 is SGHVS and CDR2 is FNYEAQ in the germline V gene. V gave up 2 bases and J gave up 3 bases, with 11 bases separating them. The CDR3 DNA sequence: TGTGCCAGCAGCTTAATGCCTGACAGCTACAATGAGCAGTTCTTC. Translation: CASSLMPDSYNEQFF.

The V gene is TRBV6-5, the J gene TRBJ1-1; D unclear. The germline V gene encodes CDR1 MNHEY and CDR2 SVGAGI. This CDR3 is 13 amino acids long. V lost 6 bases and J lost 6, with 14 bases in between. CDR3 residues: CASRSQDSAEAFF. The CDR3 DNA follows: TGTGCCAGCAGGTCTCAGGATTCGGCTGAAGCTTTCTTT.

The chain has TRBV13 and TRBJ2-7, with TRBD2 identical over 11 bases. CDR1 and CDR2 (germline): PRHDT, FYEKMQ (reference sequence). Losses at the gene ends were 1 base for V and 2 bases for J; bases not matched to a gene: 10. CDR3 length equals 18 residues. CDR3 protein: CASSLAGLAGGRAYEQYF. Here the CDR3 DNA reads TGTGCCAGCAGCTTAGCTGGGCTAGCGGGGGGTAGGGCCTACGAGCAGTACTTC.

Only one count was recorded for this clone. This rearrangement joins TRBV5-1 to TRBJ2-3, with 7 bases lining up with TRBD1. The CDR3 runs 16 residues. Germline V gene lookup returns CDR1 SGHRS and CDR2 YFSETQ. J lost 2 bases, V lost 4 bases, and 10 bases had no gene match. CDR3 amino acids: CASSVPTGSYTDTQYF. Here the CDR3 DNA reads TGCGCCAGCAGCGTACCGACAGGGAGCTACACAGATACGCAGTATTTT.

The chain is built from TRBV6-5 and TRBJ1-2; 10 bases align to TRBD1. The CDR3 sequence is 15 residues long. The J segment lost 7 bases and the V segment lost 6 bases, leaving 11 bases of the junction unmatched. Germline CDR1 and CDR2: MNHEY and SVGAGI. The CDR3 nucleotides are TGTGCCAGCAGATCCTCGGGACAGGGGAGTCCTGGCTACACCTTC. This gives the protein CASRSSGQGSPGYTF.

This chain joins TRBV19 and TRBJ1-2; 8 nucleotides match TRBD1. V lost 4 bases and J lost 4; bases outside the gene matches: 5. CDR1 and CDR2 (germline): LNHDA, SQIVND (reference sequence). The CDR3 consists of 14 residues. CDR3 DNA: TGTGCCAGTAGTACCACAGGGGGAGGCTATGGCTACACCTTC. Amino acid sequence: CASSTTGGGYGYTF.

This clone has a handful of counts. The same CDR3 can be traced to other DNA sequences in this sample. The rearrangement links TRBV4-3 to TRBJ2-7; 11 bases match TRBD1. Trimming cost V 0 bases and J 3 bases; bases outside gene matches: 7. The CDR3 consists of 17 residues. Germline V lookup: CDR1 LGHNA, CDR2 YSLEER. The CDR3 bases are TGCGCCAGCAGCCAAGATTTGGGGGGGACAGGGGGCTACGAGCAGTACTTC. This codes for CASSQDLGGTGGYEQYF.

This chain uses TRBV6-5 with TRBJ1-5; 7 positions agree with TRBD1. Losses at the gene ends were 7 bases for V and 0 bases for J; bases not matched to a gene: 6. The CDR3 extends over 15 amino acids. Germline values: CDR1 MNHEY, CDR2 SVGAGI. The CDR3 coding sequence is TGTGCCAGCACCTATGGACAGGCTAGCAATCAGCCCCAGCATTTT. Translation gives CASTYGQASNQPQHF.

The rearrangement uses TRBV18 and TRBJ1-2; no definite D call. Deletions cut 0 bases from V and 4 bases from J, with 9 bases between. Germline V CDR1 and CDR2: KGHSH, LQKENI. The CDR3 sequence is 14 residues long. The CDR3 region is CASSPPGQSYGYTF. CDR3 sequence (DNA): TGTGCCAGCTCACCACCGGGCCAGAGCTATGGCTACACCTTC.